The 17 T cell receptor beta chains below come from one sample, sequenced in a study of tumor-infiltrating lymphocytes in primary liver carcinoma. TCR beta cDNA was made from roughly 450 ng total RNA with a constant-region primer. Each TCR beta library was derived from three nested multiplex PCR rounds that employed slightly modified ARM-PCR. Two initial PCR rounds of about 10 cycles each paired TRBV1-TRBV30 forward primers with a C-beta reverse primer. TCRdb recomputed calls from the multiplex PCR reads with MiXCR, one row per CDR3 protein. The data contain over 250,000 distinct CDR3 sequences, about three fifths of them seen just once; the ten biggest clones take up around 15%. The researchers obtained blood RNA from unsorted whole blood and also extracted germline DNA. Sequenced input: peripheral blood. All receptors come from a young woman with primary liver carcinoma and hepatitis B virus infection.

The sample holds many counts of this clonotype. DNA for the CDR3: TGTGCCAGCAGCAACGGGGGAAAACTGTTTTTT. Its protein product is CASSNGGKLFF. This chain joins TRBV6-2 or TRBV6-3 and TRBJ1-4; tentatively, D is TRBD1 (5 bases). This CDR3 has 11 amino acids. Germline V lookup: CDR1 MNHEY, CDR2 SVGEGT. Between the trimmed V and J ends, which lost 6 bases and 10 bases, there was a span of 9 bases.

As concerns this clonotype: A junction end diverges from the germline sequence, so it may reflect a read error. The CDR3 bases are TGTGGCAGCAGCCAAGGTGGTAACTTTGGGAGCGAGCAGTACTTC. Residues: CGSSQGGNFGSEQYF. The rearrangement joins TRBV14 to TRBJ2-7; tentatively, D is TRBD2 (5 bases). CDR1 and CDR2 (germline): SGHDN, FVKESK. The CDR3 contains 15 residues.

A word on this clonotype: Possible read error: a much larger clone is one base away. The conserved closing phenylalanine or tryptophan is absent in this CDR3, likely reflecting a read error. CDR3 protein: CASSLSRTESNQPQHY. CDR3 coding DNA: TGTGCCAGCAGTTTATCTAGGACGGAAAGCAATCAGCCCCAGCATTAT. The chain combines TRBV12-3 or TRBV12-4 with TRBJ1-5; D is undetermined. This CDR3 spans 16 amino acids. V was shortened by 2 bases and J by 1 base, with 12 bases between the two germline ends.

On this clonotype: A much more abundant neighbour one base away suggests this may be a read error. The rearrangement uses TRBV6-6 and TRBJ2-3, with D perhaps TRBD1 (6 bases). Germline V gives CDR1 MNHNY, CDR2 SVGAGI (reference sequence). This CDR3 has 15 amino acids. The CDR3 bases are TGTGCCAACAGTTATAGGGCGGCCAGGGGAGATACGCAGTATTTT. Translated: CANSYRAARGDTQYF.

With regard to this clonotype: Lacking the conserved final phenylalanine or tryptophan, this CDR3 likely reflects a read error. The chain links TRBV11-2 to TRBJ2-1; D perhaps matches TRBD2 (6 bases). CDR1 and CDR2 from the germline V gene are SGHAT and FQNNGV. CDR3 size: 17 residues. The CDR3 reads CASRLGRRSGPYNEQFL. The CDR3 DNA reads TGTGCCAGCAGATTAGGGAGGAGGAGCGGACCCTACAATGAGCAGTTCTTA.

A word on this clonotype: One end of the junction varies from germline; a read error may be responsible. The rearrangement uses TRBV29-1 and TRBJ2-7; D is unresolved. The germline V gene has CDR1 SQVTM and CDR2 ANQGSEA. The CDR3 runs to 15 residues. The CDR3: CSIELSRPVSSEQYF. The CDR3 bases are TGCAGCATTGAACTTTCTAGACCAGTGTCGAGCGAGCAGTACTTC.

This clonotype has a count of ten or more. The chain carries TRBV10-3 and TRBJ2-3, with D perhaps TRBD1 or TRBD2 (5 bases each). The CDR3 is 14 amino acids. CDR1 is ENHRY and CDR2 is SYGVKD in the germline V gene. Trimming shortened V by 6 bases and J by 3 bases, and 13 bases separated the two germline ends. This chain's CDR3 is CAIRAGTSTDTQYF. DNA of the CDR3: TGTGCCATCAGGGCCGGGACGTCGACAGATACGCAGTATTTT.

On this clonotype: A read error may produce the germline difference seen at one junction end. The chain joins TRBV6-1 to TRBJ2-1; D is undetermined. This CDR3 spans 13 amino acids. In germline, CDR1 is MNHNS, CDR2 SASEGT. As DNA, the CDR3 is TGTGCCAACAGTGAAACGGTGGCAACTAAGCAGTTCTTC. This codes for CANSETVATKQFF.

The V gene is TRBV10-3, the J gene TRBJ2-3; the match to TRBD2 covers 12 bases. From germline, CDR1 is ENHRY and CDR2 SYGVKD. Unmatched junction bases numbered 8, after V lost 7 bases and J lost 3 bases. The CDR3 is 16 amino acids. CDR3 nucleotide sequence: TGTGCCATCAATGGTCTAGCGGGAGGGCCGACAGATACGCAGTATTTT. Amino acids: CAINGLAGGPTDTQYF.

This clonotype was seen only once. At one boundary the junction diverges from the germline segment, which might be a read error. The V call is TRBV10-3, the J call TRBJ2-5; D uncertain. This CDR3 is 13 amino acids long. Germline V gives CDR1 ENHRY, CDR2 SYGVKD. The CDR3 bases are TGTACCATTAGGACCGGATCTTCGGAGACCCAGTACTTC. As protein: CTIRTGSSETQYF.

The V call is TRBV11-3, the J call TRBJ1-1, with D unclear. CDR1 is SGHNT and CDR2 is YENEEA in the germline V gene. CDR3 length: 13 residues. The V gene lost 1 base and the J gene lost 7 bases, with 10 bases spanning the gap. CDR3 sequence reads: CASSLGLHGEAFF. CDR3 nucleotide sequence: TGTGCCAGCAGCTTAGGATTACATGGTGAAGCTTTCTTT.

Points on this clonotype: A read error may explain this, as a much larger clone is one base away. V and J are TRBV6-6 and TRBJ2-2; 8 bases line up with TRBD2. With V trimmed by 11 bases and J by 6 bases, 8 bases remained unmatched. Per germline, CDR1 MNHNY and CDR2 SVGAGI (reference sequence). CDR3 size: 13 residues. CDR3 sequence (DNA): TGTGCCGGCCGGGAGGGTTCCGCCGGGGAGCTGTTTTTT. This translates into CAGREGSAGELFF.

About this clonotype itself: A much larger clone lies one base from this, so it may be a read error. The V gene is TRBV6-2 or TRBV6-3, the J gene TRBJ2-7; a weak D match, TRBD1 (5 bases). Germline CDR1 reads MNHEY; CDR2 reads SVGEGT. The CDR3 is 14 amino acids. V gave up 5 bases and J gave up 3 bases, with 14 bases separating them. CDR3 sequence: CASSTEQTVYEQYF. In nucleotides, the CDR3 is TGTGCCAGCAGTACGGAACAGACAGTCTACGAGCAGTACTTC.

Remarks on this clonotype: A clone one base away is much larger, so this may be a read error. V gene TRBV7-9 combines with J gene TRBJ1-1, with a possible D match to TRBD1 (5 bases). Trimming shortened V by 2 bases and J by 1 base, and 11 bases separated the two germline ends. The germline V gene has CDR1 SEHNR and CDR2 FQNEAQ (reference sequence). CDR3 length: 15 amino acids. Here the CDR3 DNA reads TGTGCCAGCAGCTTACCGACAGTGGCGAACACTGAAGCTTTCTTT. It is translated as CASSLPTVANTEAFF.

The rearrangement links TRBV11-2 to TRBJ1-2; D not resolved. The CDR3 consists of 15 residues. CDR1 and CDR2 (germline): SGHAT, FQNNGV. Trimming left V 4 bases short and J 8 bases short, with 20 bases between. The CDR3 DNA is TGTGCCAGCAGCTCACAGACGAACACCCGTGGAGGCTACACCTTC. Amino acids: CASSSQTNTRGGYTF.

The J gene is TRBJ2-1, the V gene TRBV11-2; 10 bases match TRBD1. Germline values: CDR1 SGHAT, CDR2 FQNNGV. V shed 5 bases, J shed 13 bases, and the junction held 17 bases outside the gene matches. The CDR3 spans 16 residues. CDR3 coding DNA: TGTGCCAGCAGCCCCCGACAGGGGGCTAATTACAGTGAACAGTTCTTC. Translated, it gives CASSPRQGANYSEQFF.

This clonotype appeared a few times. This chain connects TRBV6-2 or TRBV6-3 to TRBJ2-1; 9 bases line up with TRBD2. V shed 9 bases, J shed 3 bases, and the junction held 9 bases outside the gene matches. Germline values: CDR1 MNHEY, CDR2 SVGEGT. The CDR3 extends over 15 amino acids. As DNA, the CDR3 is TGTGCCAGTCGTGAAGCGGGAGGAAGCTACAATGAGCAGTTCTTC. Amino acids: CASREAGGSYNEQFF.